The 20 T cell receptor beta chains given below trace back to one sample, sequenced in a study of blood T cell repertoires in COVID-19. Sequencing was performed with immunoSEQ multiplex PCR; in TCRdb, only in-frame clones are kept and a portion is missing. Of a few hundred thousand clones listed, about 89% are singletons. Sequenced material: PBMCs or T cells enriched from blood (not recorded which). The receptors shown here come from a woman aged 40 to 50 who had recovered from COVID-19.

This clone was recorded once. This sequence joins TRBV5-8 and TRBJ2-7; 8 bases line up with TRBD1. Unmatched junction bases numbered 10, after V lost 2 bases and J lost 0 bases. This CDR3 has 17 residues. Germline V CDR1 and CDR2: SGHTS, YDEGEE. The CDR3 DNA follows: TGTGCCAGCAGCTTCCCAAGGACAGGGACCGACTCCTACGAGCAGTACTTC. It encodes CASSFPRTGTDSYEQYF.

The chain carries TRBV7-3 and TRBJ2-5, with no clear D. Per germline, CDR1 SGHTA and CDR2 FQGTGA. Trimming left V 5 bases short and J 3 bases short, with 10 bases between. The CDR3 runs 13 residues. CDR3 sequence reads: CASSRSLEETQYF. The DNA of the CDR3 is TGTGCCAGCAGCCGAAGCCTGGAAGAGACCCAGTACTTC.

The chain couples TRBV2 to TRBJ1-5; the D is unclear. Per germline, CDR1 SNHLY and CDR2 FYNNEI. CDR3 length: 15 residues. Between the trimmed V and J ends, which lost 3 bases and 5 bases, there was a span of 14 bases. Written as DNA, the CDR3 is TGTGCCAGCAGTGACCCTTACAGTTCTGATCAGCCCCAGCATTTT. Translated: CASSDPYSSDQPQHF.

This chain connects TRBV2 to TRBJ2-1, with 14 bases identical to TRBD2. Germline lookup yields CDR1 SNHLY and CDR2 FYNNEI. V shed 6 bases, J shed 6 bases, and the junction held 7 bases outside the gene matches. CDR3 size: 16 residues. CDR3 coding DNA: TGTGCCAGCAGGCTCACGACTAGCGGGAGGGCCAATGAGCAGTTCTTC. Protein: CASRLTTSGRANEQFF.

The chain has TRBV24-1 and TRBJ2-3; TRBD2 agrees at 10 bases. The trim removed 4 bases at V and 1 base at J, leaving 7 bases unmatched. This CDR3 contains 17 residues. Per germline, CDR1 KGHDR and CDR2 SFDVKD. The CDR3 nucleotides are TGTGCCACCAGTGACCGGGGACTAGCGCGAGGCACAGATACGCAGTATTTT. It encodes CATSDRGLARGTDTQYF.

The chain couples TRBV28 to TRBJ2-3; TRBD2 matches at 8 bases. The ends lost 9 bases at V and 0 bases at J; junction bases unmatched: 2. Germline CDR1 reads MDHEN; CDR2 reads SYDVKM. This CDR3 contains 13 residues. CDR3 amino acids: CASLAGSTDTQYF. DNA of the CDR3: TGTGCCAGTTTAGCGGGGAGCACAGATACGCAGTATTTT.

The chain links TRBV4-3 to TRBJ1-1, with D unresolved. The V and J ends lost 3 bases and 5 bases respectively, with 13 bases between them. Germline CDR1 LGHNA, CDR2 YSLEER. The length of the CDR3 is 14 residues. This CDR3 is CASSQTRHGTEAFF. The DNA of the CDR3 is TGCGCCAGCAGCCAGACCAGGCACGGAACTGAAGCTTTCTTT.

CDR3 sequence: CATSGTGTAANYGYTF. CDR3 nucleotides: TGTGCCACCAGTGGAACAGGGACAGCAGCTAACTATGGCTACACCTTC. The chain recombines TRBV24-1 with TRBJ1-2, with 7 nucleotides matching TRBD1. The germline CDR1 and CDR2 sequences are KGHDR and SFDVKD. Trimming cost V 5 bases and J 0 bases; bases outside gene matches: 8. The CDR3 has 16 residues.

The DNA for the CDR3 is TGCGCCAGCAGCTTATACGGAAGGGGGCGCGGTACGGAGACCCAGTACTTC. Encoded protein: CASSLYGRGRGTETQYF. The chain recombines TRBV5-1 with TRBJ2-5, with TRBD1 matching 7 bases. Trimming removed 2 bases from V and 5 bases from J; junction bases left unmatched: 15. CDR3 size: 17 residues. Germline assignment: CDR1 SGHRS and CDR2 YFSETQ.

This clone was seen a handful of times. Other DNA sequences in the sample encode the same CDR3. The CDR3 DNA is TGTGCCAGTAGTATTTCTAGCGGGGGGGCGAATGAGCAGTTCTTC. It codes for CASSISSGGANEQFF. The rearrangement uses TRBV19 and TRBJ2-1; 12 nucleotides agree with TRBD2. The CDR3 has 15 residues. Germline V lookup: CDR1 LNHDA, CDR2 SQIVND (reference sequence). The junction had 4 bases not matched to a gene; V was cut back by 3 bases and J by 7 bases.

Here the CDR3 DNA reads TGTGCCACCAGCAGGAGGGGACAGATCACAGATACGCAGTATTTT. Its translation is CATSRRGQITDTQYF. The rearrangement links TRBV15 to TRBJ2-3, with 7 bases identical to TRBD1. Trimming took 3 bases from V and 2 from J; bases not matched to a gene: 5. Germline V gene lookup returns CDR1 LNHNV and CDR2 YYDKDF (reference sequence). The CDR3 totals 15 residues.

This chain's CDR3 is CASSQERGKANSPLHF. The CDR3 nucleotides are TGCGCCAGCAGCCAAGAACGCGGCAAAGCCAATTCACCCCTCCACTTT. The chain is built from TRBV4-3 and TRBJ1-6, with unresolved D. CDR1 and CDR2 from the germline V gene are LGHNA and YSLEER. CDR3 length equals 16 residues. The V end lost 0 bases, the J end lost 7 bases, and 13 bases lay between the germline ends.

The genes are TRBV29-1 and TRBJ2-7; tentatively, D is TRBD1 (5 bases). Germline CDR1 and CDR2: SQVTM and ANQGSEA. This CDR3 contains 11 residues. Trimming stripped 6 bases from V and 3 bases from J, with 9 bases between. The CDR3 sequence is CSVRTSYEQYF. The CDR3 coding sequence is TGCAGCGTGAGGACAAGCTACGAGCAGTACTTC.

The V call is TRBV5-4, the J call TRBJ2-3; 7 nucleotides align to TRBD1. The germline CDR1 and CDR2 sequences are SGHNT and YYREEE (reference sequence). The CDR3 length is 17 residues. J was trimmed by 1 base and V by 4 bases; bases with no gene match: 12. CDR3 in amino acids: CASSPWGQGDGTDTQYF. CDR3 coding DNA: TGTGCCAGCAGCCCCTGGGGGCAGGGGGACGGCACAGATACGCAGTATTTT.

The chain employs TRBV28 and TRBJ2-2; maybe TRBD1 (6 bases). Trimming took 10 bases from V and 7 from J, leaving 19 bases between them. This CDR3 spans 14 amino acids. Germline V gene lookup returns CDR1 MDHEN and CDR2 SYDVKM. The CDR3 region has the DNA TGTGCCACTCGAAGGCCAGGGGCCGGCGGGGAGCTGTTTTTT. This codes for CATRRPGAGGELFF.

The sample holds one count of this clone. CDR3 DNA sequence: TGTGCCAGCAGTACACCGGGACAGATGACGAACACTGAAGCTTTCTTT. Encoded protein: CASSTPGQMTNTEAFF. The chain uses TRBV21-1 and TRBJ1-1; no check of the table's D call, TRBD1, against the DNA was made. TRBV21-1 corresponds to a pseudogene. The CDR3 contains 16 residues.

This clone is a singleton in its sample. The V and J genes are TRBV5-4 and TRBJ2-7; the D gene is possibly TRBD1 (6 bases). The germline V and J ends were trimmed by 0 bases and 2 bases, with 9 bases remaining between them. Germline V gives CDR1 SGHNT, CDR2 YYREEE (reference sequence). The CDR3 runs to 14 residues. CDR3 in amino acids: CASSLVNRAYEQYF. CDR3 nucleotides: TGTGCCAGCAGCTTGGTAAACAGGGCCTACGAGCAGTACTTC.

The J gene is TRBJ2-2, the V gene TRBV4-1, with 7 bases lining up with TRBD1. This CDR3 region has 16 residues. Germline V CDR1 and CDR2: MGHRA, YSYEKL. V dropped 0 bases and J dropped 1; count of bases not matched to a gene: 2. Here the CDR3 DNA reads TGCGCCAGCAGCCAAGATCGACAGGGGAACACCGGGGAGCTGTTTTTT. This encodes CASSQDRQGNTGELFF.

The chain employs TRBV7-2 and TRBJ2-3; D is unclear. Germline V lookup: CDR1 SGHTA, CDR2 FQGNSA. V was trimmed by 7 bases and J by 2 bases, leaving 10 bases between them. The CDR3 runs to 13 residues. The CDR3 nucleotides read TGTGCCAGCAAACTTTCGAACACAGATACGCAGTATTTT. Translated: CASKLSNTDTQYF.

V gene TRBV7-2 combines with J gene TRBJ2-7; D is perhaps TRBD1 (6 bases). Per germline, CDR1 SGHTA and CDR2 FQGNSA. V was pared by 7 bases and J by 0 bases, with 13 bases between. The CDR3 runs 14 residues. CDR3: CASTEGRGSYEQYF. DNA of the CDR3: TGTGCCAGCACAGAGGGCAGGGGCTCCTACGAGCAGTACTTC.